Listed below are T cell receptor beta chains from one sample, sequenced in a study of cytomegalovirus exposure and HLA in healthy donors. Here immunoSEQ multiplex PCR was the method, and the copy in TCRdb shows in-frame clones only, minus some. The sample has some 100,000 clones, around 79% seen once. Material: PBMCs. These receptors were collected from a woman between 65 and 79 years old in good health and CMV-seropositive. The CDR3 runs from the conserved cysteine through the conserved F or W. D genes are given only for firm matches.

V,D,J,CDR3
TRBV6-1,TRBD1,TRBJ2-7,CASSEGTGFSYEQYF
TRBV6-1,NA,TRBJ2-1,CASRPGSYNEQFF
TRBV10-1,TRBD1,TRBJ1-1,CASSESTPGQSPLEAFF
TRBV18,NA,TRBJ2-7,CASSPPTGVSMWEQYF
TRBV9,NA,TRBJ2-7,CASSPGGDPYEQYF
TRBV7-9,NA,TRBJ2-7,CASSRLAYEQYF
TRBV7-9,TRBD2,TRBJ2-7,CASSSREGSHEQYF
TRBV7-8,NA,TRBJ2-2,CASSLRPAGGTPGELFF
TRBV11-3,NA,TRBJ1-5,CASWTGGNQPQHF
TRBV5-1,NA,TRBJ1-2,CASSSGPKDGYTF
TRBV6-5,TRBD1,TRBJ1-2,CASSSPTGANYGYTF
TRBV9,NA,TRBJ1-3,CASSVGDVAGGNTIYF
TRBV6-1,NA,TRBJ2-2,CATQEGLRTELFF
TRBV9,TRBD1,TRBJ1-1,CAGSVGGGWGTEAFF
TRBV4-3,TRBD1,TRBJ2-2,CASSQFDRVNTGELFF
TRBV7-8,TRBD2,TRBJ2-1,CASSLAIARTSEKTYNEQFF
TRBV2,TRBD1,TRBJ2-7,CASRGQGISYEQYF
TRBV15,TRBD2,TRBJ2-5,CATSGGLAGASETQYF
TRBV28,TRBD1,TRBJ1-2,CASSGWGTGGLNYGYTF
TRBV7-9,TRBD2,TRBJ2-2,CASSASGRALPGELFF
TRBV19,NA,TRBJ1-1,CASTPWGGTEAFF
TRBV28,TRBD1,TRBJ1-1,CASSTRQGNTEAFF
TRBV5-6,NA,TRBJ2-5,CASSGTRQETQYF